Listed here are 13 T cell receptor beta chains from one sample, sequenced in a study of OX40 agonist ivuxolimab in advanced cancers. The repertoire was sequenced with immunoSEQ multiplex PCR; TCRdb's copy has only in-frame clones and lacks some. The table shows about 50,000 clones, with approximately 89% occurring only once. The sequenced sample was CD4+ or CD8+ T cells sorted from blood, obtained in a trial of the OX40 agonist ivuxolimab. All receptors come from an adult with an advanced solid tumor such as melanoma, head and neck, liver or kidney cancer.

The genes are TRBV27 and TRBJ2-1; maybe TRBD2 (5 bases). V shed 8 bases and J shed 5 bases, with 10 bases lying between them. This CDR3 has 12 residues. Germline CDR1 reads MNHEY; CDR2 reads SMNVEV (reference sequence). CDR3 in DNA: TGTGCCAGCGGCGACTATAACAATGAGCAGTTCTTC. The encoded protein is CASGDYNNEQFF.

The V call is TRBV2, the J call TRBJ2-7; D is unclear. With 6 bases removed from V and 2 bases from J, the gap between germline ends came to 2 bases. This CDR3 contains 10 residues. Germline V lookup: CDR1 SNHLY, CDR2 FYNNEI. The CDR3 spells CASSAYEQYF. The CDR3, as DNA: TGTGCCAGCAGCGCCTACGAGCAGTACTTC. The full variable domain, rest sourced from reference TRBV2 and TRBJ2-7, is EPEVTQTPSHQVTQMGQEVILRCVPISNHLYFYWYRQILGQKVEFLVSFYNNEISEKSEIFDDQFSVERPDGSNFTLKIRSTKLEDSAMYFCASSAYEQYFGPGTRLTVT.

V usage is TRBV5-5 and J usage is TRBJ1-1; D not certain. Per the germline V gene, CDR1 is SGHKS and CDR2 is YYEKEE (reference sequence). This CDR3 has 12 residues. Trimming stripped 2 bases from V and 13 bases from J, with 15 bases between. This CDR3 is CASSLDERAGFF. CDR3 DNA: TGTGCCAGCAGCTTAGATGAAAGGGCCGGTTTCTTT.

The J gene is TRBJ2-7, the V gene TRBV11-2; TRBD2 agrees at 10 bases. V was clipped by 1 base and J by 5 bases; unmatched bases: 5. From germline, CDR1 is SGHAT and CDR2 FQNNGV. This CDR3 has 15 amino acids. In DNA form, the CDR3 reads TGTGCCAGCAGCTTAGGTTCTAGCGGGAGTGACGAGCAGTACTTC. This codes for CASSLGSSGSDEQYF.

The V call is TRBV11-2, the J call TRBJ1-2; 8 nucleotides agree with TRBD1. This CDR3 has 14 residues. Germline V gene lookup returns CDR1 SGHAT and CDR2 FQNNGV. The junction had 2 bases not matched to a gene; V was cut back by 3 bases and J by 2 bases. The CDR3 DNA follows: TGTGCCAGCAGCTTCGGACAGGGAAACTATGGCTACACCTTC. Translated: CASSFGQGNYGYTF.

In nucleotides, the CDR3 is TGTGCCAGCAGTTTAAGGGGAGGGGGCATCTATGGCTACACCTTC. Its translation is CASSLRGGGIYGYTF. The V gene is TRBV27, the J gene TRBJ1-2; 7 positions agree with TRBD1. This CDR3 has 15 residues. Losses at the gene ends were 2 bases for V and 4 bases for J; bases not matched to a gene: 7. Germline lookup yields CDR1 MNHEY and CDR2 SMNVEV (reference sequence).

V usage is TRBV29-1 and J usage is TRBJ2-2, with 7 bases fitting TRBD1. J was trimmed by 4 bases and V by 5 bases; bases with no gene match: 1. The CDR3 loop spans 12 amino acids. Germline V CDR1 and CDR2: SQVTM, ANQGSEA. The CDR3 protein is CSVRQGTGELFF. Here the CDR3 DNA reads TGCAGCGTTCGACAGGGCACCGGGGAGCTGTTTTTT.

V usage is TRBV28 and J usage is TRBJ2-4, with D perhaps TRBD1 (6 bases). CDR3 size: 15 residues. V dropped 2 bases and J dropped 2 bases, with 10 bases sitting between them. Germline V gene lookup returns CDR1 MDHEN and CDR2 SYDVKM. The CDR3: CASSLQGHPKNIQYF. The CDR3 DNA reads TGTGCCAGCAGTTTACAGGGGCACCCCAAAAACATTCAGTACTTC.

The chain uses TRBV28 and TRBJ1-1; possibly TRBD1 for D (6 bases). The V gene's germline CDR1 is MDHEN and CDR2 SYDVKM. Trimming cost V 3 bases and J 4 bases, with 15 bases left between them. The CDR3 is made up of 15 amino acids. The CDR3 region is CASSFPPTGFTEAFF. The CDR3 DNA sequence: TGTGCCAGCAGTTTCCCACCAACAGGGTTCACTGAAGCTTTCTTT.

The gene calls are TRBV4-2 and TRBJ2-7; maybe TRBD1 (6 bases). Trimming removed 0 bases at V and 0 bases at J, with 9 bases between. The CDR3 sequence is 15 residues long. CDR1 is LGHNA, CDR2 YNFKEQ, per germline. The CDR3 bases are TGTGCCAGCAGCCAAGAACAACAGGGCTCCTACGAGCAGTACTTC. It translates to CASSQEQQGSYEQYF.

The chain recombines TRBV15 with TRBJ2-7; TRBD1 might be the D (5 bases). There are 15 residues in the CDR3. Germline-derived CDR1 and CDR2 are LNHNV and YYDKDF (reference sequence). The ends were cut back, 4 bases at V and 10 bases at J, with 23 bases in the middle. CDR3 sequence reads: CATSIARVATNKQYF. In nucleotides, the CDR3 is TGTGCCACCAGCATAGCCAGGGTCGCTACAAATAAACAGTACTTC.

V gene TRBV19 combines with J gene TRBJ2-7; 7 nucleotides match TRBD1. J was trimmed by 6 bases and V by 1 base; bases with no gene match: 6. CDR3 length: 14 amino acids. The germline V gene encodes CDR1 LNHDA and CDR2 SQIVND (reference sequence). In nucleotides, the CDR3 is TGTGCCAGTAGTATAGGTCAGGGGGTTGGCGAGCAGTACTTC. It specifies CASSIGQGVGEQYF.

The chain couples TRBV6-6 to TRBJ1-1, with D tentatively TRBD1 (5 bases). Between the trimmed V and J ends, which lost 1 base and 0 bases, there was a span of 9 bases. Germline assignment: CDR1 MNHNY and CDR2 SVGAGI (reference sequence). The CDR3 length is 15 residues. CDR3 in amino acids: CASSYLGPLNTEAFF. As DNA, the CDR3 is TGTGCCAGCAGTTACTTGGGGCCCTTGAACACTGAAGCTTTCTTT.